The 4 T cell receptor beta chains below were found in one sample sequenced in a study of blood T cell repertoires in COVID-19. Sequenced by immunoSEQ multiplex PCR; TCRdb stores in-frame clones only, minus some. This table has 55,000 to 80,000 clones, roughly 89% appearing once. Input material: peripheral blood. Receptors were obtained from a man aged 50 to 60 with active COVID-19.

The genes are TRBV7-9 and TRBJ2-1, with 8 bases identical to TRBD1. Germline V lookup: CDR1 SEHNR, CDR2 FQNEAQ (reference sequence). The CDR3 is made up of 16 amino acids. Trimming removed 1 base from V and 3 bases from J; junction bases left unmatched: 5. The CDR3 region is CASSLGQGAVYNEQFF. The CDR3 DNA sequence: TGTGCCAGCAGCTTAGGTCAGGGGGCGGTCTACAATGAGCAGTTCTTC.

The chain combines TRBV5-1 with TRBJ1-2; D possibly corresponds to TRBD1 (6 bases). V was pared by 1 base and J by 6 bases, with 16 bases between. This CDR3 contains 15 residues. Germline CDR1 is SGHRS and CDR2 is YFSETQ. CDR3 in DNA: TGCGCCAGCAGCTTGAGGGCGGACAGAACAGATGGCTACACCTTC. Translating it yields CASSLRADRTDGYTF.

The chain links TRBV3-1 (or the pseudogene TRBV3-2) to TRBJ2-5, with TRBD2 identical over 13 bases. The germline CDR1 and CDR2 sequences are LGHDT and YNNKEL (reference sequence). The CDR3 length is 18 residues. J was trimmed by 1 base and V by 4 bases; bases with no gene match: 9. This CDR3 is CASSLTRTSGGAQETQYF. The CDR3, as DNA: TGTGCCAGCAGCCTAACGCGTACTAGCGGGGGGGCCCAAGAGACCCAGTACTTC.

The rearrangement joins TRBV10-2 to TRBJ2-3, with D possibly matching TRBD1 (6 bases). The germline CDR1 and CDR2 sequences are WSHSY and SAAADI. This CDR3 has 14 residues. The germline V and J ends were trimmed by 3 bases and 4 bases, with 11 bases remaining between them. The CDR3 region has the DNA TGCGCCAGCAGTGATGGTGCAGGGGCAGATACGCAGTATTTT. Amino acids: CASSDGAGADTQYF.